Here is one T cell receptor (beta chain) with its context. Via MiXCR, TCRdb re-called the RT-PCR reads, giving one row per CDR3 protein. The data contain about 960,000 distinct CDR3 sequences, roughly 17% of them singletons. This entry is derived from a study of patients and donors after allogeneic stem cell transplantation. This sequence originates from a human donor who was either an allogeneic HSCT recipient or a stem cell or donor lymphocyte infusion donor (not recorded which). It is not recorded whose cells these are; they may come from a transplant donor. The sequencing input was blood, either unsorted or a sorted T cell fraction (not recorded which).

For the CDR3, the DNA is TGTGCCAGCAGCATATACGGGACTCAAGGACCTCAGCCCCAGCATTTT. Protein sequence: CASSIYGTQGPQPQHF. The V call is TRBV12-3 or TRBV12-4, the J call TRBJ1-5, with D tentatively TRBD1 (5 bases). V lost 6 bases to trimming and J lost 6 bases, with 21 bases between them. This CDR3 has 16 amino acids.